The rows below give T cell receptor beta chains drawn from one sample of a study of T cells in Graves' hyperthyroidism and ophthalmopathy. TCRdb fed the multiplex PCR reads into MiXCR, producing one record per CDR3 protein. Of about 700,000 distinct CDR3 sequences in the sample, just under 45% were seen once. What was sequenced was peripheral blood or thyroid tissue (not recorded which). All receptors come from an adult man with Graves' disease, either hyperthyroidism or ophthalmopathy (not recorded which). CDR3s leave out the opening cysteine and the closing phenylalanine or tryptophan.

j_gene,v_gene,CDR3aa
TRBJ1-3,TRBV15,ATSRDFSGNTIY
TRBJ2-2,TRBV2,ASKRNYERELF
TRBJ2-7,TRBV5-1,ASSPALGTDMGSYEQY
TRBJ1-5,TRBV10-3,ASRDGDSSNQPQH
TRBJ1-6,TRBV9,ASSPRRYDAPLH
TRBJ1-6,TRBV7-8,ASSRRTPGTGVSPLH
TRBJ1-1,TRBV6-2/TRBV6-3,ASSLPMTGSSEAF
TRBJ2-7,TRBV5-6,ASSLGGAVEQY
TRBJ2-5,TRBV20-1,SAREFGGALETQY
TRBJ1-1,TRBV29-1,SVEGRRPNTEAF
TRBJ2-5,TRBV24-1,AIREPGSNQPQY
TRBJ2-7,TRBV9,ASSVGLAGASEQY
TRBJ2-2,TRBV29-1,SVRTSGTGELF
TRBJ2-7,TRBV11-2,ASRTSGTDYGQY
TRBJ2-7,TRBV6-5,ASSDLVRGEQY